This T cell receptor beta chain was documented in a study of T-cell memory formation after mild COVID-19. Germline values: CDR1 LGHDT, CDR2 YNNKEL (reference sequence). CDR3 length equals 12 residues. MiXCR, run by TCRdb on the 5' RACE reads, gives a single entry per CDR3 protein. The sample lists about 470,000 distinct CDR3 sequences; 15% to 20% were seen once. This clonotype was observed a few times. The junction departs from the called germline gene at one end, perhaps through a read error. The sample taken for sequencing was PBMCs or a T cell subset sorted from them (not recorded which). The receptor comes from an adult woman who had mild COVID-19 (a few samples of this study predate the infection). Cell type and time point are not known. The chain has TRBV3-1 and TRBJ2-1; no definite D call. Written as DNA, the CDR3 is TGTGCCAGCAGCCAACATACGTGGAAACAGCTCTTC. Its translation: CASSQHTWKQLF.